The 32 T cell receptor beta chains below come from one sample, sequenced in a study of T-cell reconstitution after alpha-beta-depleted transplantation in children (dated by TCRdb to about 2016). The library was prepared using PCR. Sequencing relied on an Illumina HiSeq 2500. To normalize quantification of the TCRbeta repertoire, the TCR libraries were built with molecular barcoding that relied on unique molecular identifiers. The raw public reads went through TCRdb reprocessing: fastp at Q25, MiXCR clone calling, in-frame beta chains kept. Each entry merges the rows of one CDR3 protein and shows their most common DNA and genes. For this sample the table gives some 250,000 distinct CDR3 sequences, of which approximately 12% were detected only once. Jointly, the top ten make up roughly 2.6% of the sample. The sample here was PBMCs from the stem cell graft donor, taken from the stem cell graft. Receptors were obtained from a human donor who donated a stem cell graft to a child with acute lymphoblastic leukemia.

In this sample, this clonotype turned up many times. The CDR3 reads CATSPGQINQPQHF. CDR3 DNA: TGTGCCACCAGCCCGGGACAGATAAATCAGCCCCAGCATTTT. V is TRBV24-1 and J is TRBJ1-5, with 7 bases matching TRBD1. The germline V gene encodes CDR1 KGHDR and CDR2 SFDVKD. With V trimmed by 7 bases and J by 4 bases, 6 bases remained unmatched. CDR3 length equals 14 residues.

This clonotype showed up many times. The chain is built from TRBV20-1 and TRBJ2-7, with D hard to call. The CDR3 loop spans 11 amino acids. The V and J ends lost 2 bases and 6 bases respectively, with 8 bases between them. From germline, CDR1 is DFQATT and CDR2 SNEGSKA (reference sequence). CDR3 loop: CSARHVGEQYF. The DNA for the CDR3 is TGCAGTGCTAGACATGTAGGCGAGCAGTACTTC.

CDR3 DNA: TGTGCCAGCTGGGACAGGGCTTGGTCCGGGGAGCTGTTTTTT. Its protein is CASWDRAWSGELFF. J is TRBJ2-2 and V is TRBV28; TRBD1 matches 9 bases. Germline values: CDR1 MDHEN, CDR2 SYDVKM. The J segment lost 6 bases and the V segment lost 8 bases, leaving 7 bases of the junction unmatched. The CDR3 is made up of 14 amino acids. Supplemented by reference TRBV28 and TRBJ2-2, the full variable domain reads DVKVTQSSRYLVKRTGEKVFLECVQDMDHENMFWYRQDPGLGLRLIYFSYDVKMKEKGDIPEGYSVSREKKERFSLILESASTNQTSMYLCASWDRAWSGELFFGEGSRLTVL.

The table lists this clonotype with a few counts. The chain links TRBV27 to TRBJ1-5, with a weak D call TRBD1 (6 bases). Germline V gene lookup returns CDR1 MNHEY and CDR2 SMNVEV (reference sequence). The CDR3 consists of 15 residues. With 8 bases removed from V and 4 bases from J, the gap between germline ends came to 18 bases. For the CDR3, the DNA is TGTGCCAGCCGCAACGGCGGGCAGGGGAATCAGCCCCAGCATTTT. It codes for CASRNGGQGNQPQHF.

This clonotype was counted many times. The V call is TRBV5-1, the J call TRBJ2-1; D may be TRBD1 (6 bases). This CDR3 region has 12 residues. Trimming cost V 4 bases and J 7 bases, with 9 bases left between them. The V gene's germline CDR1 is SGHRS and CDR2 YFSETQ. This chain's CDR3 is CASSLDRNEQFF. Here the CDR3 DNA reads TGCGCCAGCAGCCTCGACAGGAATGAGCAGTTCTTC.

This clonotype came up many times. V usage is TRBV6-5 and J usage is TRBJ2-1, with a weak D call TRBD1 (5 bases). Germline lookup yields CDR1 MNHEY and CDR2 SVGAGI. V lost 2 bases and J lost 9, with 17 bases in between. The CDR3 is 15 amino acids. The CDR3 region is CASSYGAGRRSEQFF. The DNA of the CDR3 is TGTGCCAGCAGTTACGGCGCAGGGCGTCGGAGTGAGCAGTTCTTC.

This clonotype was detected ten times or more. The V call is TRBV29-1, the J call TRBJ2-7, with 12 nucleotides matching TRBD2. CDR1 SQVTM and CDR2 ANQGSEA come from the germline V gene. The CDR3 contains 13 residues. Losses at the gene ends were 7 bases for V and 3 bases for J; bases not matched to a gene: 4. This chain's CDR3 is CSARLAGDYEQYF. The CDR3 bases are TGCAGCGCTAGACTAGCGGGAGACTACGAGCAGTACTTC.

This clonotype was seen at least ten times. The CDR3: CSARVASGSTDTQYF. Here the CDR3 DNA reads TGCAGTGCTAGAGTTGCTAGCGGTAGCACAGATACGCAGTATTTT. The chain couples TRBV20-1 to TRBJ2-3, with 7 bases fitting TRBD2. This CDR3 contains 15 residues. CDR1 is DFQATT, CDR2 SNEGSKA, per germline (reference sequence). The ends lost 1 base at V and 0 bases at J; junction bases unmatched: 4.

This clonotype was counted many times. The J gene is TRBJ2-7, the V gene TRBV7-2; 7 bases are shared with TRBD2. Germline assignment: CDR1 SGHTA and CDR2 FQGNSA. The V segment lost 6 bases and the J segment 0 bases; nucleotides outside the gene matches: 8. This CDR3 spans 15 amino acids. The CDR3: CASRGDGRISYEQYF. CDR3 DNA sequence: TGTGCCAGCAGGGGGGACGGGAGGATCTCCTACGAGCAGTACTTC.

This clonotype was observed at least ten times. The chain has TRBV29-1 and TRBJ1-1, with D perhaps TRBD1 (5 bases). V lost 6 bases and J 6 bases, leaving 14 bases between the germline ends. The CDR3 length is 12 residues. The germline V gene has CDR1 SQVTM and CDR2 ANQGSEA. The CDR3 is CSVDDSGAEAFF. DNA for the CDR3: TGCAGCGTGGACGACAGTGGCGCTGAAGCTTTCTTT. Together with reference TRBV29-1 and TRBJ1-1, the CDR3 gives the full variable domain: SAVISQKPSRDICQRGTSLTIQCQVDSQVTMMFWYRQQPGQSLTLIATANQGSEATYESGFVIDKFPISRPNLTFSTLTVSNMSPEDSSIYLCSVDDSGAEAFFGQGTRLTVV.

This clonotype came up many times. CDR3 region: CASSLVASGYEQYF. The CDR3 coding sequence is TGTGCCAGCAGCTTAGTGGCTAGCGGATACGAGCAGTACTTC. The chain combines TRBV7-9 with TRBJ2-7, with TRBD2 matching 7 bases. J lost 4 bases, V lost 1 base, and 4 bases had no gene match. The CDR3 is 14 amino acids. Germline CDR1 and CDR2: SEHNR and FQNEAQ (reference sequence).

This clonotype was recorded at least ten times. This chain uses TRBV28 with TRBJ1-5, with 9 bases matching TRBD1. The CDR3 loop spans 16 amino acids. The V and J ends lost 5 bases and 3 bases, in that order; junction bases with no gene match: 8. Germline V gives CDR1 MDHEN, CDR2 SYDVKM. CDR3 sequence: CASSRTGVFNNQPQHF. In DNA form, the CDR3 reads TGTGCCAGCAGTCGGACAGGGGTGTTCAACAATCAGCCCCAGCATTTT. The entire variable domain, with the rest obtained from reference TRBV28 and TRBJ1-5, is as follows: DVKVTQSSRYLVKRTGEKVFLECVQDMDHENMFWYRQDPGLGLRLIYFSYDVKMKEKGDIPEGYSVSREKKERFSLILESASTNQTSMYLCASSRTGVFNNQPQHFGDGTRLSIL.

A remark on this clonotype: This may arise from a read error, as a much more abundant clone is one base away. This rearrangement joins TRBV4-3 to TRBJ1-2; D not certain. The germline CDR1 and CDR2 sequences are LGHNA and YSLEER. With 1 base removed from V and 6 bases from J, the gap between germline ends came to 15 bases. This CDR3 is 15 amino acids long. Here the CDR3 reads CASSQVEGIGHGYTF. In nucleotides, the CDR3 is TGCGCCAGCAGCCAAGTGGAGGGAATAGGCCATGGCTACACCTTC.

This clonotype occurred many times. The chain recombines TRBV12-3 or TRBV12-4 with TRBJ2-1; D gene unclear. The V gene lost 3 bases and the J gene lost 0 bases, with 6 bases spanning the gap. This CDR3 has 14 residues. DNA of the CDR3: TGTGCCAGCAGTTTCGTGGGCTCCTACAATGAGCAGTTCTTC. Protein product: CASSFVGSYNEQFF.

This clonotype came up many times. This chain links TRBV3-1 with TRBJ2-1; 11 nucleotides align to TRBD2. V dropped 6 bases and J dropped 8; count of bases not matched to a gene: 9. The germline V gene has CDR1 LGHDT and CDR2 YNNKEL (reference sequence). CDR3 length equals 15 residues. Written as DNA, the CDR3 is TGTGCCAGCAGTCGTAGAACTAGCGGGAGCTATGAGCAGTTCTTC. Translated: CASSRRTSGSYEQFF.

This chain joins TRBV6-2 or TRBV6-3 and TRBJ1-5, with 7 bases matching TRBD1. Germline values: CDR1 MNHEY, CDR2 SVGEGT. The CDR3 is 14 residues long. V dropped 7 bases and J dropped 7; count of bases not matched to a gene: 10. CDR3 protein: CASTDRARLQPQHF. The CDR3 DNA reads TGTGCCAGCACCGACAGGGCTAGGTTACAGCCCCAGCATTTT.

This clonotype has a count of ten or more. CDR3 DNA sequence: TGTGCCAGCAGTCCGACTAGCGGGATGACAAGCATTCAGTACTTC. It is translated as CASSPTSGMTSIQYF. The V gene is TRBV12-3 or TRBV12-4, the J gene TRBJ2-4, with TRBD2 identical over 11 bases. The V segment lost 5 bases and the J segment 9 bases; nucleotides outside the gene matches: 9. CDR3 length equals 15 residues.

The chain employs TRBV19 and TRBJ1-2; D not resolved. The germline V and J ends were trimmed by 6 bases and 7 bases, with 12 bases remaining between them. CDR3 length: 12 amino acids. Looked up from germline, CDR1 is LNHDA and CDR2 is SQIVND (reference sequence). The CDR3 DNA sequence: TGTGCCAGTAGAACCAATACCGGTGGCTACACCTTC. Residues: CASRTNTGGYTF.

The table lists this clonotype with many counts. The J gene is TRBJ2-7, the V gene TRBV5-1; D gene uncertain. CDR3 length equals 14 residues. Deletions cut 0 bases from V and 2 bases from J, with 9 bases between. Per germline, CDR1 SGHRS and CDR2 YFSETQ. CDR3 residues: CASSLDPDTYEQYF. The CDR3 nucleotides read TGCGCCAGCAGCTTGGATCCGGATACCTACGAGCAGTACTTC.

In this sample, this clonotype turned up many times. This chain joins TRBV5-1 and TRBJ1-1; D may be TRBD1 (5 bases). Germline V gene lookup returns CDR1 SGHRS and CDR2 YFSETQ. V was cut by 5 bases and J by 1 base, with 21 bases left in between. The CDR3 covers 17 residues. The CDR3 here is CASRHANSGKWNTEAFF. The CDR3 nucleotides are TGCGCCAGCAGACACGCCAATTCAGGGAAATGGAACACTGAAGCTTTCTTT. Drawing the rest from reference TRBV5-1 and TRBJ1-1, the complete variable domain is KAGVTQTPRYLIKTRGQQVTLSCSPISGHRSVSWYQQTPGQGLQFLFEYFSETQRNKGNFPGRFSGRQFSNSRSEMNVSTLELGDSALYLCASRHANSGKWNTEAFFGQGTRLTVV.

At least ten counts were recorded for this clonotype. In DNA form, the CDR3 reads TGCAGTGCTAGAGATCTGTCGATAACACTAGCTAACTATGGCTACACCTTC. Amino acids: CSARDLSITLANYGYTF. The gene calls are TRBV20-1 and TRBJ1-2, with D uncertain. Trimming removed 0 bases from V and 0 bases from J, with 17 bases in between. Germline loops: CDR1 DFQATT, CDR2 SNEGSKA (reference sequence). The CDR3 has 17 amino acids.

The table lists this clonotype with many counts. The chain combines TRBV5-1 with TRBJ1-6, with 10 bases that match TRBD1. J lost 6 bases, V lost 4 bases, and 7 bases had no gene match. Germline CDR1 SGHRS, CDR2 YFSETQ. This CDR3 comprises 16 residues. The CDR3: CASSRTWDRGNSPLHF. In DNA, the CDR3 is TGCGCCAGCAGCAGAACATGGGACAGGGGTAATTCACCCCTCCACTTT. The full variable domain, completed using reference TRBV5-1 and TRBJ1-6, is KAGVTQTPRYLIKTRGQQVTLSCSPISGHRSVSWYQQTPGQGLQFLFEYFSETQRNKGNFPGRFSGRQFSNSRSEMNVSTLELGDSALYLCASSRTWDRGNSPLHFGNGTRLTVT.

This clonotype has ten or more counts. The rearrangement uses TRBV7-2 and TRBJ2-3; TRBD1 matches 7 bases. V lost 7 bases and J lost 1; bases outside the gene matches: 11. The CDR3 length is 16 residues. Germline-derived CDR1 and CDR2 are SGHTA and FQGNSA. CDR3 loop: CASTSSPGQRTDTQYF. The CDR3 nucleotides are TGTGCCAGCACTAGTAGTCCGGGACAGCGCACAGATACGCAGTATTTT.

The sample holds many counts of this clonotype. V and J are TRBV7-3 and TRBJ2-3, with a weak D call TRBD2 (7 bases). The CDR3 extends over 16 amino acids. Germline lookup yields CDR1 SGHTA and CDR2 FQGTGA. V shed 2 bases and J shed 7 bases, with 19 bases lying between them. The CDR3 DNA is TGTGCCAGCAGCTTAGGCGGGGGCCTTCCTGGGAATACGCAGTATTTT. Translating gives CASSLGGGLPGNTQYF.

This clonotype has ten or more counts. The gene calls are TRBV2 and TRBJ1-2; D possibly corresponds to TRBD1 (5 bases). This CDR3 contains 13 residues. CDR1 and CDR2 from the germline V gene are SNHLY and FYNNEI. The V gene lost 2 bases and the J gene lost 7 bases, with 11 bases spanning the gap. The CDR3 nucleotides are TGTGCCAGCAGTGAATTGGGGGGTAGTGGCTACACCTTC. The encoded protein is CASSELGGSGYTF.

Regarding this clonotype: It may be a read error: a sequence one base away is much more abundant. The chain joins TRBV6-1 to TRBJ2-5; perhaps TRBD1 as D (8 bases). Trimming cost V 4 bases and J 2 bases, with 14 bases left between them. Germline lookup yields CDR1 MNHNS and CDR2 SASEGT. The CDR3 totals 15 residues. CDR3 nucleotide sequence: TGTGCCAGCAGTGTAACAGGGGGGGAGCAAGAGACCCAGTACTTC. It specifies CASSVTGGEQETQYF.

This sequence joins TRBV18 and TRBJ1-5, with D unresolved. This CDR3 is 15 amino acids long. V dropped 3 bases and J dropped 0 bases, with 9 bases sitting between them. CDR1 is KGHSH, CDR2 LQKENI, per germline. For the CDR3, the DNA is TGTGCCAGCTCACCCCAGGTATCTAGCAATCAGCCCCAGCATTTT. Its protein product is CASSPQVSSNQPQHF.

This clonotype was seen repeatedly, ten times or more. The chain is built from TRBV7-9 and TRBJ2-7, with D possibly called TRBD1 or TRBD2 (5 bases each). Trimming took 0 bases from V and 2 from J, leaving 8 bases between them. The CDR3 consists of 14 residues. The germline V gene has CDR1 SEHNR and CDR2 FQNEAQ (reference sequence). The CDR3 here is CASSLAGDPYEQYF. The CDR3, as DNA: TGTGCCAGCAGCTTAGCGGGGGACCCCTACGAGCAGTACTTC.

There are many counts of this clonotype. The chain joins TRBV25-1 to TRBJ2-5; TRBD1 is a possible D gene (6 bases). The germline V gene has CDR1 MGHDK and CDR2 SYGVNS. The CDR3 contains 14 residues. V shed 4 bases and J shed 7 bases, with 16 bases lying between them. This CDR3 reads CASSGTGLGGTQYF. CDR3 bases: TGTGCCAGCAGTGGAACAGGGTTGGGCGGGACCCAGTACTTC.

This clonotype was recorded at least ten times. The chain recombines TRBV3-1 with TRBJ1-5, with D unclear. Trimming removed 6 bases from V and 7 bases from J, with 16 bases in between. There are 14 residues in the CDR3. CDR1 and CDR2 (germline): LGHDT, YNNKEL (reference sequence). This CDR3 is CASSYGNSNQPQHF. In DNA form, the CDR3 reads TGTGCCAGCAGTTACGGGAATTCAAACCAGCCCCAGCATTTT.

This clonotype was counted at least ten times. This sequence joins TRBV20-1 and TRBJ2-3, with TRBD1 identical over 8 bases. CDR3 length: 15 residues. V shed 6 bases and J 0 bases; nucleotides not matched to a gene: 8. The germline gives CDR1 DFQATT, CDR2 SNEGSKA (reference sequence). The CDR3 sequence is CSALGTGPSTDTQYF. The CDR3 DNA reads TGCAGTGCGCTCGGGACAGGTCCTAGCACAGATACGCAGTATTTT.

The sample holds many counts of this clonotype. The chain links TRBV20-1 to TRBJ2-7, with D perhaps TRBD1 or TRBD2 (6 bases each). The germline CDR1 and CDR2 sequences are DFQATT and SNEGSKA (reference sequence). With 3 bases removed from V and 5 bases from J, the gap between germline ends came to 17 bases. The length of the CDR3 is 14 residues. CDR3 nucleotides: TGCAGTGCTAGGGGGGCCGGGAGTTTGGACGAGCAGTACTTC. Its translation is CSARGAGSLDEQYF.